This T cell receptor (beta chain) was sequenced during a study of blood T cell repertoires in COVID-19. Study-level information: PBMCs, B-cell-depleted T cells, or T cells provided the cDNA or gDNA that made up the material.

Per the original data handling: Reference gene primer amplification gave estimated nucleated cell counts. Only in-frame clones appear in the TCRdb table, and some are missing; sequencing was by immunoSEQ multiplex PCR. The V and J calls and clone size are taken from that table; D and trimming were inferred from the DNA. The sample lists a few hundred thousand clones; approximately 80% were seen once. This clonotype was obtained from a woman aged 45-59 years with active or convalescent COVID-19. Sequencing was done on a sample of peripheral blood.

CDR3 region: CASSSRRLAPSSYEQYF. In DNA form, the CDR3 reads TGTGCCAGCAGCTCCCGACGACTAGCGCCGAGCTCCTACGAGCAGTACTTC. This rearrangement joins TRBV7-8 to TRBJ2-7; TRBD2 matches at 8 bases. This CDR3 is 17 amino acids long. Germline lookup yields CDR1 SGHVS and CDR2 FQNEAQ. V shed 4 bases and J 0 bases; nucleotides not matched to a gene: 11.